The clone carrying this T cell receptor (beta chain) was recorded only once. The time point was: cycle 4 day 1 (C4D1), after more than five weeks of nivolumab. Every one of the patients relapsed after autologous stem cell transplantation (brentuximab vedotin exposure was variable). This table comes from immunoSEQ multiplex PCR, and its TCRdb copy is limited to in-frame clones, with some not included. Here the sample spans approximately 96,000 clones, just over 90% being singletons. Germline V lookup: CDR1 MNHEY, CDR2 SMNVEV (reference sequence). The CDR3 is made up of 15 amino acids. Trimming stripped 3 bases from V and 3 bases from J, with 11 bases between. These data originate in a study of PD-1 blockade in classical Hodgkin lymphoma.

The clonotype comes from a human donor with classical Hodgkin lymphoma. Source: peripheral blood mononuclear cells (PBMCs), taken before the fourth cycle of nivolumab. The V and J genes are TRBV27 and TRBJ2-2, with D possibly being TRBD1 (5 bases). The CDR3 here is CASSFHRLDTGELFF. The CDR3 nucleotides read TGTGCCAGCAGTTTTCACAGGCTCGACACCGGGGAGCTGTTTTTT.